This paragraph covers one TCR beta chain sequence. This table comes from immunoSEQ multiplex PCR, and its TCRdb copy is limited to in-frame clones, with some not included. The table lists about 26,000 clones, around nine tenths of them singletons, with about 21% in the top ten. This record comes from a study of OX40 agonist ivuxolimab in advanced cancers. Trimming removed 5 bases from V and 4 bases from J; junction bases left unmatched: 7. Germline V gives CDR1 SEHNR, CDR2 FQNEAQ (reference sequence). This CDR3 has 15 amino acids. This sequence joins TRBV7-9 and TRBJ1-2, with 10 bases aligning to TRBD1. Specimen: CD4+ or CD8+ T cells sorted from blood, collected in a trial of the OX40 agonist ivuxolimab. This TCR derives from an adult with an advanced solid tumor such as melanoma, head and neck, liver or kidney cancer. The CDR3 bases are TGTGCCAGCAGCCCCGGACAGGGGGTCGGCTATGGCTACACCTTC. This sequence encodes CASSPGQGVGYGYTF.